This note documents a single TCR beta chain sequence. Data came from immunoSEQ multiplex PCR; TCRdb stores just in-frame clones and leaves some out. The table shows 950,000 to 1,100,000 clones, with more than 60% occurring only once. The data are from a study of shared clonotypes between healthy human individuals. Deletions cut 8 bases from V and 8 bases from J, with 13 bases between. The V gene's germline CDR1 is ENHRY and CDR2 SYGVKD. CDR3 length: 12 residues. The specimen sequenced was memory CD4+ T cells sorted from blood. Subset noted: CD45RA-negative fraction. The clonotype originates from a man aged 18 to 30 in good health. The chain employs TRBV10-3 and TRBJ2-1, with D maybe TRBD2 (6 bases). The CDR3 DNA sequence: TGTGCCATCGCACTTAGCGGCTATGAGCAGTTCTTC. Translated: CAIALSGYEQFF.